This T cell receptor (beta chain) was sequenced during a study of T cells after yellow fever vaccination (dated by TCRdb to about 2019). In the study overall: The SMART-Seq v4 Ultra Low Input RNA kit was used to prepare libraries from fractions with low cell numbers. To follow T-cell clones before and after primary and booster YFV17D yellow fever vaccination, bulk TCR alpha and beta repertoires were sequenced over time. The cohort comprised two healthy male donors, one aged 18 to 29 and one aged 30 to 40 years. Blood was collected at multiple timepoints before and after primary and secondary immunization, and bulk PBMC replicates and cell subsets were isolated. Summary of the overall study and its limitations: Because abundant contaminating clonotypes from the bulk population could be contained in FACS-sorted repertoires, computational filtering was required. Because the study included only a couple of donors, the extent to which the findings can be generalized is limited. The secondary T-cell response was found to be weaker but faster than the primary response, with a peak reached on day 5 rather than on day 15. After the booster, most of the clones that had expanded following primary vaccination were detected again (96% of CD4 and around 87% of CD8), which suggests that memory was broadly maintained. A small share of clonotypes occurred in both CD4 and CD8 compartments, likely arising from convergent recombination.

CDR1 and CDR2 are drawn from the germline V gene: SGHTA, FQGNSA. The germline ends are 13 bases apart after V is trimmed by 1 base and J by 7 bases. The CDR3 measures 15 amino acids from cysteine to phenylalanine. Only the CDR3 region is kept as DNA, spanning 45 bases read in frame from base 1. The sample's treatment or condition label is to be understood as: live attenuated yellow fever vaccine strain. At every blood-draw timepoint, two biological replicates of bulk PBMCs were collected. A standard Ficoll-Paque protocol was used to isolate PBMCs from peripheral blood. TriZol was used to extract RNA from bulk PBMCs, from CD4 and CD8 fractions, and from dextramer-positive and dextramer-negative fractions. This clonotype was detected a few times. What antigen it recognizes has not been identified. Base qualities are not at hand, and no much larger clone is one base apart. TCR cDNA was synthesized by 5'RACE template switching, which introduced a universal primer site and unique molecular identifiers. Priming of cDNA synthesis was performed from both the TCR alpha and TCR beta constant segments. Two PCR steps were used to amplify libraries, with sample barcodes and sequencing adapters being added in the second step. Libraries were sequenced on Illumina HiSeq 2500 (2x100 bp) or NovaSeq (2x150 bp). Per the authors' processing: MIGEC handled demultiplexing of reads and collapsing into UMI consensus sequences, while MiXCR performed V(D)J alignment. Using edgeR on replicate PBMC samples, clonotypes were called vaccine-responding if FDR was below 0.01 and the log2 fold change was above 5 up to day 15. Each bulk clonotype received a CD4 or CD8 identity based on whether the sequenced CD4 or CD8 repertoire contained that clonotype at higher abundance. The raw public reads went through TCRdb reprocessing: fastp at Q25, MiXCR clone calling, in-frame beta chains kept. Each entry merges the rows of one CDR3 protein and shows their most common DNA and genes. The V and J calls come from TCRdb's annotation, not from the publication. The sample table records around 350,000 distinct CDR3 sequences; under 14% of these occur just once. In total, the top ten clones hold around 18% of the sample.

Source: PBMCs, taken on the day of the first yellow fever vaccination. The chain is assembled from TRBV7-2 and TRBJ2-2, with the D gene not confidently named. This receptor was obtained from a man younger than 30 who received the YFV17D yellow fever vaccine. The CDR3 protein: CASSLVGSYGGELFF. The DNA sequence follows: TGTGCCAGCAGCTTAGTTGGAAGTTACGGCGGGGAGCTGTTTTTT.